Here is one T cell receptor (beta chain) with its context. Its matching antigen is unknown. The data are from a study of OX40 agonist ivuxolimab in advanced cancers. The wider study: Three partial responders included one hepatocellular carcinoma patient and two cutaneous melanoma patients. The study's findings and limits: CD8+ T cells were the subset that, on average, had more expanded clones than CD4+. Partial responders dosed at 0.1-3.0 mg/kg displayed clonal expansion ranking among the lowest. Clonal expansion was seen in CD4+ and CD8+ blood T cells by week 6 at 0.1 to 3.0 mg/kg.

This CDR3 is 15 amino acids long. The germline gives CDR1 LNHDA, CDR2 SQIVND (reference sequence). With 2 bases removed from V and 0 bases from J, the gap between germline ends came to 11 bases. The assay was immunoSEQ multiplex PCR, and TCRdb's table has in-frame clones only and misses some. The sample holds 59,000 or so clones; about 80% are singletons and the top ten take roughly 3.7%. This receptor was taken from an adult with an advanced solid tumor such as melanoma, head and neck, liver or kidney cancer. Sequencing was performed on CD4+ or CD8+ T cells sorted from blood, taken in a trial of the OX40 agonist ivuxolimab. The chain is built from TRBV19 and TRBJ2-7; the D gene is possibly TRBD2 (5 bases). The DNA of the CDR3 is TGTGCCAGTAGTATAAGGTTCCGGGACTCCTACGAGCAGTACTTC. Protein sequence: CASSIRFRDSYEQYF.